This is a list of T cell receptor beta chains from one sample in a study of spatial heterogeneity in lung cancer. MiXCR was run by TCRdb on the 5' RACE reads, yielding one entry per CDR3 protein. This table holds some 110,000 distinct CDR3 sequences, 9.5% to 15% found once. Sequencing used PBMCs, obtained at follow-up. These receptor sequences come from a male donor with early-stage non-small cell lung cancer. CDR3s include the opening cysteine and the closing phenylalanine or tryptophan. The order of the fields is CDR3 DNA, CDR3 protein, V gene, J gene, D gene, clone size. A D gene is named only where the DNA matches it firmly. Clone size is not always given. Where it is, it says once, few, many or a class for expanded clones.

TGTGCCAGCAGCGTCAGGACTAGCAACTACAATGAGCAGTTCTTC	CASSVRTSNYNEQFF	TRBV9	TRBJ2-1	TRBD2	.
TGTGCCAGCAGCTCGCTATTCAGAACGGATACGCAGTATTTT	CASSSLFRTDTQYF	TRBV11-2	TRBJ2-3	.	few
TGTGCCAGCATAGGCGGTAACACCGGGGAGCTGTTTTTT	CASIGGNTGELFF	TRBV7-8	TRBJ2-2	.	medium-sized
TGCGCCAGCAGCTCCCGGGACAGGGTACGGAATTCACCCCTCCACTTT	CASSSRDRVRNSPLHF	TRBV5-1	TRBJ1-6	TRBD1	many
TGTGCCATCAGGCCAGCGGGGGAAGGGACTGAAGCTTTCTTT	CAIRPAGEGTEAFF	TRBV10-3	TRBJ1-1	.	many
TGTGCCAGCAGCGTAGCCGGGCTTTGGGACGAGCAGTACTTC	CASSVAGLWDEQYF	TRBV9	TRBJ2-7	.	many
TGCGCCAGCCGAACCGGGTCGGGACTCAACTACGAGCAGTACTTC	CASRTGSGLNYEQYF	TRBV5-1	TRBJ2-7	.	many
TGCAGTGCGCCACGGGGCGGGGGCACTGAAGCTTTCTTT	CSAPRGGGTEAFF	TRBV20-1	TRBJ1-1	.	few
TGTGCCAGTAGTATCGGCATAACTTTCCAAGAGACCCAGTACTTC	CASSIGITFQETQYF	TRBV19	TRBJ2-5	.	.
TGCAGTGCCCTTGTAGCGTTGTACCAAGAGACCCAGTACTTC	CSALVALYQETQYF	TRBV20-1	TRBJ2-5	.	many
TGCGCCAGCAGCTTGGCCAGGGGGAACACTGAAGCTTTCTTT	CASSLARGNTEAFF	TRBV5-1	TRBJ1-1	.	.
TGTGCCAGCAGTGAATTGGCCGGGACAGGCTTGTCCGGGGCCAACGTCCTGACTTTC	CASSELAGTGLSGANVLTF	TRBV11-2	TRBJ2-6	TRBD1	many
TGTGCCACCCCCTCCGGGGATACGCAGTATTTT	CATPSGDTQYF	TRBV9	TRBJ2-3	.	few
TGTGCCAGCAGCCTCCGGGGGACGGACAATGAGCAGTTCTTC	CASSLRGTDNEQFF	TRBV7-9	TRBJ2-1	.	many
TGCGCCAGCAGCACCGGACAGGGGGAGTACGAGCAGTACTTC	CASSTGQGEYEQYF	TRBV5-1	TRBJ2-7	TRBD1	few
TGTGTCAGCAGCTATGTCAGTATAGCCAAAAACATTCAGTACTTC	CVSSYVSIAKNIQYF	TRBV7-2	TRBJ2-4	.	.
TGTGCCAGCAGCTTAGGTGGGGGCTCGAACACTGAAGCTTTCTTT	CASSLGGGSNTEAFF	TRBV7-9	TRBJ1-1	.	few
TGTGCCAGTAGTGGCGCAGTGAGATATCAGCCCCAGCATTTT	CASSGAVRYQPQHF	TRBV19	TRBJ1-5	.	.
TGCGCCAGCATCAGGGTTGGCACAGATACGCAGTATTTT	CASIRVGTDTQYF	TRBV5-1	TRBJ2-3	.	.
TGTGCCAGCAGCGCGACTAGCGGGGGGGAGGCGGATGAGCAGTTCTTC	CASSATSGGEADEQFF	TRBV9	TRBJ2-1	TRBD2	few
TGTGCCACCACTAGCGGGCCCGATACGCAGTATTTT	CATTSGPDTQYF	TRBV10-3	TRBJ2-3	TRBD2	many
TGTGCCAGCAGCTTAGGGGGCGAGCAGTACTTC	CASSLGGEQYF	TRBV5-6	TRBJ2-7	.	many
TGTGCCAGCAGCCGGGGGTACCAAGAGACCCAGTACTTC	CASSRGYQETQYF	TRBV7-2	TRBJ2-5	.	few
TGCAGTGCTAACCGGGACTTGGACAACACCATATATTTT	CSANRDLDNTIYF	TRBV20-1	TRBJ1-3	.	.
TGCAGTGCTAGCCCGGGCACAGATACGCAGTATTTT	CSASPGTDTQYF	TRBV20-1	TRBJ2-3	.	many
TGTGCCAGCAGCCAAGGGGAGATAGCGGGGATCGCAGATACGCAGTATTTT	CASSQGEIAGIADTQYF	TRBV3-1	TRBJ2-3	TRBD2	.
TGCAGTGCTAGGGAGAACACAGATACGCAGTATTTT	CSARENTDTQYF	TRBV20-1	TRBJ2-3	.	.
TGTGCCAGCAGTTCCCGCTACGAGCAGTACTTC	CASSSRYEQYF	TRBV28	TRBJ2-7	.	many
TGTGCCAGCAGCCGGGACAGTCGCTACACCTTC	CASSRDSRYTF	TRBV12-3/TRBV12-4	TRBJ1-2	TRBD1	.
TGTGCCAGCAGCCTATCGGAGACGCCAAGAGAGGCCCAGTACTTC	CASSLSETPREAQYF	TRBV7-8	TRBJ2-5	.	few
TGTGCCAGCAGCTTAGGGACCGAGAAAGCTTTCTTT	CASSLGTEKAFF	TRBV7-9	TRBJ1-1	.	.
TGTGCCAGCTCACCATCCCTAGCGGGGACCTACGAGCAGTACTTC	CASSPSLAGTYEQYF	TRBV18	TRBJ2-7	TRBD2	.
TGTGCCAGCAGCGGTAGCGGGGGGGCGACAGATACGCAGTATTTT	CASSGSGGATDTQYF	TRBV9	TRBJ2-3	TRBD2	.
TGCAGTGCTCAGTTACCCCTTGGAGCGTTGGGGGAGACCCAGTACTTC	CSAQLPLGALGETQYF	TRBV20-1	TRBJ2-5	.	few
TGTGCCAGCTCACCAGAGGTTAACTATGGCTACACCTTC	CASSPEVNYGYTF	TRBV18	TRBJ1-2	.	few
TGTGCCAGCAGCGTGGGGACTAGCGGAGGGGAGACCCAGTACTTC	CASSVGTSGGETQYF	TRBV9	TRBJ2-5	TRBD2	.
TGCAGTGCTAGGGGGATTGAGGGGTTCTACGAGCAGTACTTC	CSARGIEGFYEQYF	TRBV20-1	TRBJ2-7	.	few
TGTGCCGCCCACACGACACCGGCGGGAGGCTACACCTTC	CAAHTTPAGGYTF	TRBV7-9	TRBJ1-2	.	.
TGTGCCAGCGGGGGAAGGACAGCCATTAATTCACCCCTCCACTTT	CASGGRTAINSPLHF	TRBV28	TRBJ1-6	.	few
TGCGCCAGCAGCTTGCGGGGGCAGAGCACTGAAGCTTTCTTT	CASSLRGQSTEAFF	TRBV5-1	TRBJ1-1	.	few
TGTGCCAGCTCACCGTACAGCAAGGGTACCTACGAGCAGTACTTC	CASSPYSKGTYEQYF	TRBV18	TRBJ2-7	.	few
TGTGCCAGCAGTCAACTAGCGGGGGATGAGCAGTTCTTC	CASSQLAGDEQFF	TRBV28	TRBJ2-1	TRBD2	few
TGCGCCAGCAGACAGGGGGGAGCCCTGCTCTTC	CASRQGGALLF	TRBV10-2	TRBJ2-1	TRBD1	.
TGTGCCAGCAGCCTTACACGGAATGAGCAGTTCTTC	CASSLTRNEQFF	TRBV6-2/TRBV6-3	TRBJ2-1	.	few
TGCAGTGCTAGTTTGGGGGGCTCCAACACAGATACGCAGTATTTT	CSASLGGSNTDTQYF	TRBV20-1	TRBJ2-3	.	.
TGTGCCAGCAGTTGGGGGGTAAATGAGCAGTTCTTC	CASSWGVNEQFF	TRBV28	TRBJ2-1	.	few
TGTGCCAGCAGCCCCTCCGTGGGCGCCGGGACAGATAAAGCTTTCTTT	CASSPSVGAGTDKAFF	TRBV6-5	TRBJ1-1	TRBD1	.
TGTGCCAGCAGCTTGGCCGGAGGGAATGAGCAGTACTTC	CASSLAGGNEQYF	TRBV5-6	TRBJ2-7	.	many
TGCGCCAGCAGCCAAGAAGACAGGGGGCTGGGGAATGAGCAGTTCTTC	CASSQEDRGLGNEQFF	TRBV4-3	TRBJ2-1	TRBD1	many
TGTGCCACCAGCAGAGATCTGGGGGCTGGAAACACCATATATTTT	CATSRDLGAGNTIYF	TRBV15	TRBJ1-3	.	once
TGTGCCAGCAGTGAGGACAGGGGGCTTAGAGATACGCAGTATTTT	CASSEDRGLRDTQYF	TRBV25-1	TRBJ2-3	TRBD1	.
TGCGCCAGCAGCCTTTCATATGATGTTTGGAAAGGGACTGGAAACACCATATATTTT	CASSLSYDVWKGTGNTIYF	TRBV4-3	TRBJ1-3	.	many
TGTGCCATCAGTGAGGGAGGGACGAACTATGGCTACACCTTC	CAISEGGTNYGYTF	TRBV10-3	TRBJ1-2	.	many